This T cell receptor (beta chain) was retrieved from a study of blood T cells in healthy people across ages. The study's findings and limits: Naive T cell percentage strongly correlated with TCR beta diversity.

This clonotype was seen a few times. Its antigen is unknown. The second PCR ran about 6 to 12 cycles with a sample-barcoded 5' primer and J-beta primers. Each TCR beta cDNA got a 12-nucleotide random molecular identifier. TCRdb itself ran the 5' RACE reads through MiXCR, one entry per CDR3 protein. Here the sample spans roughly 1,100,000 distinct CDR3 sequences, roughly 24% being singletons. The CDR3 length is 18 residues. V was cut by 0 bases and J by 8 bases, with 23 bases left in between. CDR1 and CDR2 (germline): MNHEY, SVGAGI. These data were also filed under a second study, of T cells of mothers and their children. That work adds: The donor cohort consisted of three healthy Caucasian mothers and their six children. None of the identified T cell clones proved to be persistent microchimeric clones.

Sample: blood. The TCR was taken from a girl aged 2-10 years in good health. The rearrangement links TRBV6-5 to TRBJ2-1; maybe TRBD1 (6 bases). The CDR3: CASSYSRGFTGSGDEQFF. The CDR3 coding sequence is TGTGCCAGCAGTTACTCTCGAGGGTTCACAGGGTCAGGGGATGAGCAGTTCTTC.